Listed here is a single TCR beta chain. Its binding antigen is unknown. No base quality values were provided; no much bigger clone lies one nucleotide off. Library generation was performed with RACE. Sequencing instrument: NextSeq 500. Library preparation attached unique molecular identifiers to individual cDNA molecules for quantitative, reproducible TCR counting. For every blood RNA sample, sequencing covered both the TCR alpha and TCR beta chains. In the original analysis: A median of about 100,000 TCRs per sample was observed, with a range of about 23,224 to 690,600. The Decombinator software suite was used to annotate the V, J and CDR3 of the TCR reads. To make PS versus PT1 abundance plots, every sample was subsampled to the same number of TCRs (28,000). Expanded TCRs were defined as absent before sensitization and observed at least eight times at the 2-week time point. Clones were called with MiXCR by TCRdb after fastp trimmed the public reads at Q25, and only in-frame beta chains were retained. Entries are consolidated by CDR3 protein sequence, retaining the most common genes and DNA. Clone size and V and J calls follow TCRdb, not the original study. Recorded for this sample are some 89,000 distinct CDR3 sequences; 25% to 30% of them occurred a single time. In total, the top ten clones hold under 13% of the sample.

What this sample's time point label stands for: patch test 3, about 24 weeks after DPC sensitization. The treatment or condition label on this specimen signifies: therapeutic diphenylcyclopropenone sensitization with weekly scalp DPC. At every patch-test visit, the blood draw took place before the patch test was put on. To be eligible, patients had to be aged 18 to 70, diagnosed with alopecia and judged suitable for DPC therapy, while pregnant patients were excluded. Unfractionated whole blood was collected in Tempus Blood RNA tubes, and total RNA was extracted from that blood. The CDR3 goes from the cysteine to the phenylalanine over 20 residues. The retained sequence is limited to the CDR3, 60 bases, with the frame set at the first base. The germline V gene gives CDR1 as LGHNA and CDR2 as YSLEER. V is cut back by 0 bases and J by 0 bases, with 14 bases in the junction unmatched. The sample belongs to a study of human T cells and chemical hapten exposure (dated by TCRdb to the early 2020s). About the study as a whole: For sensitization, 2% DPC in acetone was applied to a roughly 2 cm by roughly 2 cm area of upper inner arm skin. Patients additionally received weekly therapeutic DPC doses to the scalp throughout the approximately 22-week study period. Libraries were pooled for sequencing, and variation in per-sample TCR yields was attributed mainly to small differences in library volumes within the pool. Blood samples were taken from patients before sensitization (week 0) and then at 2, 6 and about 24 weeks after DPC sensitization. Patch testing on the upper back used Finn chambers containing 0.01% DPC, with scoring done after 6 days according to International Contact Dermatitis Research Group standards. Blood for TCR sequencing was provided by twenty-nine alopecia patients at one to four time points (pre-sensitization, 2, 6 and 24 weeks). Peripheral blood TCR repertoire changes were tracked in vivo in alopecia patients during primary and secondary sensitization to the hapten diphenylcyclopropenone (DPC). The mostly female patient cohort included alopecia areata with under or over 50% scalp involvement, alopecia totalis and alopecia universalis. General findings and caveats noted by the study authors: Alopecia, a presumed autoimmune disease, was present in all patients, so the immune response of the patients might differ from that of healthy individuals. Patch test score was positively correlated with the number of PT1 expanded TCRs, with significance at thresholds 8, 16 and 32 but not at 4. Expanded TCRs formed significantly more large CDR3 similarity clusters than pre-sensitization or healthy control sets, consistent with antigen-driven responses. DPC sensitization did not change the number of TCRs with a frequency above 1 in 1000, and there was no evidence of changes in global repertoire structure. Repeated subsampling changed both the strength of the expansion versus patch-test correlation and the threshold at which the correlation became significant.

Rearrangement joined TRBV4-3 to TRBJ2-3; TRBD2 fits 8 bases in the junction. This TCR was sampled from a man in his forties with alopecia areata. Some clones in this sample may be carry-over from other donors' samples. This material consisted of whole blood, taken in connection with sensitization to the hapten diphenylcyclopropenone (DPC). The CDR3 protein: CASSQDSSPQLAASTDTQYF. The DNA sequence reads TGCGCCAGCAGCCAAGATTCGTCCCCACAACTAGCGGCCAGCACAGATACGCAGTATTTT.